A selection of T cell receptor beta chains follows, all from one sample in a study of CD8 T cells in Susac syndrome. Each CDR3 protein gets one entry after TCRdb re-called the immunoSEQ multiplex PCR reads with MiXCR. Here the sample spans about 200,000 distinct CDR3 sequences, 92% being singletons. Sequencing was performed on CD8+ T cells from PBMCs. These TCRs come from a human donor with multiple sclerosis. CDR3s include the opening cysteine and the closing phenylalanine or tryptophan. Each record gives: V gene, clone size, J gene, D gene, CDR3 protein, CDR3 DNA. The D gene is left open where the match is weak. The size field is filled for only some rows; it gives once, few, many or a size class.

>TRBV7-2|-|TRBJ2-1|TRBD2
CASSLGGSGRDEQFF
TGTGCCAGCAGCTTAGGAGGTAGCGGGAGAGACGAGCAGTTCTTC
>TRBV15|-|TRBJ2-1|-
CATSSATEFYNEQFF
TGTGCCACCAGCAGTGCCACGGAGTTCTACAATGAGCAGTTCTTC
>TRBV11-3|once|TRBJ1-1|-
CASSLSVQTEAFF
TGTGCCAGCAGCTTATCGGTACAGACTGAAGCTTTCTTT
>TRBV7-9|-|TRBJ1-1|-
CASSSRLVNTEAFF
TGTGCCAGCAGCTCCCGCCTTGTGAACACTGAAGCTTTCTTT
>TRBV6-6|-|TRBJ1-2|-
CASSYYRGDGYTF
TGTGCCAGCAGTTACTATCGGGGGGACGGCTACACCTTC
>TRBV19|-|TRBJ1-1|-
CASSGLSSEAFF
TGTGCCAGTAGCGGACTTAGCAGTGAAGCTTTCTTT
>TRBV19|-|TRBJ2-1|-
CASMGGASYNEQFF
TGTGCCAGTATGGGGGGGGCCTCCTACAATGAGCAGTTCTTC
>TRBV10-2|-|TRBJ2-5|TRBD1
CASSGFRDREETQYF
TGCGCCAGCAGTGGCTTCCGGGACAGGGAAGAGACCCAGTACTTC
>TRBV4-3|-|TRBJ1-4|-
CASSQDRSFVANEKLFF
TGCGCCAGCAGCCAAGATAGAAGCTTCGTGGCTAATGAAAAACTGTTTTTT
>TRBV20-1|-|TRBJ2-7|TRBD2
CSARALAGTYEQYF
TGCAGTGCTAGAGCACTAGCGGGGACCTACGAGCAGTACTTC
>TRBV5-6|once|TRBJ2-7|TRBD2
CASSLPPGLAGYEQYF
TGTGCCAGCAGCTTACCGCCCGGACTAGCGGGTTACGAGCAGTACTTC
>TRBV12-3/TRBV12-4|-|TRBJ2-2|TRBD2
CASSRGGLAGGPSGELFF
TGTGCCAGCAGTCGAGGTGGACTAGCGGGGGGACCCTCGGGGGAGCTGTTTTTT
>TRBV7-2|-|TRBJ2-5|TRBD1
CASSLWGQEGETQYF
TGTGCCAGCAGCTTATGGGGACAGGAGGGAGAGACCCAGTACTTC
>TRBV6-6|-|TRBJ2-7|-
CASRLVAISSYEQYF
TGTGCCAGCAGACTAGTAGCGATAAGCTCCTACGAGCAGTACTTC
>TRBV4-3|-|TRBJ2-7|-
CASSQEQHNEQYF
TGCGCCAGCAGCCAAGAACAGCACAACGAGCAGTACTTC
>TRBV6-2/TRBV6-3|-|TRBJ2-2|-
CASSSSGIYGELFF
TGTGCCAGCTCCTCCTCGGGGATTTACGGGGAGCTGTTTTTT
>TRBV15|-|TRBJ2-3|TRBD2
CATRPSGDTQYF
TGTGCCACCAGACCTAGCGGAGATACGCAGTATTTT
>TRBV6-2/TRBV6-3|-|TRBJ2-3|TRBD2
CASRELTSESTDTQYF
TGTGCCAGCAGAGAGTTGACTAGCGAGAGCACAGATACGCAGTATTTT
>TRBV2|-|TRBJ1-1|-
CASRDDRNTEAFF
TGTGCCAGCAGGGACGACAGAAACACTGAAGCTTTCTTT
>TRBV29-1|-|TRBJ2-1|TRBD1
CSVLSGQGRNEQFF
TGCAGCGTTCTATCGGGACAGGGGAGGAATGAGCAGTTCTTC